Described below is a single TCR beta chain sequence and its context. This entry is derived from a study of cytomegalovirus exposure and HLA in healthy donors. CDR3 length equals 15 residues. Germline V gene data show CDR1 as MNHEY and CDR2 as SVGAGI. The V and J ends lost 5 bases and 0 bases respectively, with 14 bases between them. The PCR used 60 Vbeta and 13 Jbeta primers. Clones were read by immunoSEQ multiplex PCR, and TCRdb kept only the in-frame ones, dropping some. This table has some 160,000 clones, roughly 62% appearing once. The chain couples TRBV6-5 to TRBJ2-7; D perhaps matches TRBD1 (6 bases). The receptor was isolated from a man in his fifties or sixties in good health and CMV-seronegative. Input material: PBMCs. The CDR3 spells CASSPLTGLSYEQYF. CDR3 DNA sequence: TGTGCCAGCAGTCCACTGACAGGTCTCTCCTACGAGCAGTACTTC.